The 19 T cell receptor beta chains in this list originate from one sample, sequenced in a study of T cell responses to AZD1222 COVID-19 vaccine. Method: immunoSEQ multiplex PCR; TCRdb's copy keeps in-frame clones and lacks some. This sample has about 150,000 clones, with 90% found just once. The sequenced sample was peripheral blood, obtained on day 0 of AZD1222 vaccination. The receptors derive from an adult in good health.

In this sample, this clone turned up once. The chain recombines TRBV19 with TRBJ2-1; D possibly corresponds to TRBD2 (6 bases). Between the trimmed V and J ends, which lost 5 bases and 3 bases, there was a span of 14 bases. This CDR3 region has 15 residues. Germline V gene lookup returns CDR1 LNHDA and CDR2 SQIVND (reference sequence). CDR3 nucleotides: TGTGCCAGTAGTTCTTCCGGGACTCGCTACAATGAGCAGTTCTTC. This gives the protein CASSSSGTRYNEQFF.

The V and J genes are TRBV24-1 and TRBJ1-1; the D gene is possibly TRBD1 (6 bases). Trimming stripped 5 bases from V and 1 base from J, with 13 bases between. CDR1 KGHDR and CDR2 SFDVKD come from the germline V gene. The CDR3 extends over 15 amino acids. The CDR3 sequence: CATSGGGYPNTEAFF. CDR3 nucleotide sequence: TGTGCCACCAGTGGGGGGGGCTACCCGAACACTGAAGCTTTCTTT.

The gene calls are TRBV6-1 and TRBJ1-2; no definite D call. CDR1 is MNHNS and CDR2 is SASEGT in the germline V gene. The V gene lost 3 bases and the J gene lost 9 bases, with 11 bases spanning the gap. CDR3 length equals 12 residues. The CDR3 here is CASSDRPLSYTF. CDR3 DNA: TGTGCCAGCAGTGACAGGCCCCTTAGCTACACCTTC.

V usage is TRBV9 and J usage is TRBJ2-1, with 14 nucleotides matching TRBD2. CDR1 is SGDLS and CDR2 is YYNGEE in the germline V gene. Trimming removed 3 bases from V and 9 bases from J; junction bases left unmatched: 5. This CDR3 spans 15 amino acids. The CDR3 DNA sequence: TGTGCCAGCAGCGCTGGGACTAGCGGGGGAATTGAGCAGTTCTTC. This gives the protein CASSAGTSGGIEQFF.

The rearrangement uses TRBV18 and TRBJ1-1; 9 bases line up with TRBD1. Looked up from germline, CDR1 is KGHSH and CDR2 is LQKENI. V gave up 3 bases and J gave up 9 bases; unmatched junction bases: 8. CDR3 length equals 14 residues. CDR3 in DNA: TGTGCCAGCTCACCTCGAGATGGACAGGGGCAAGCTTTCTTT. Residues: CASSPRDGQGQAFF.

The chain uses TRBV29-1 and TRBJ1-5; D call uncertain. Deletions cut 4 bases from V and 5 bases from J, with 12 bases between. The CDR3 covers 13 residues. Per the germline V gene, CDR1 is SQVTM and CDR2 is ANQGSEA. The CDR3 reads CSVVSGLHQPQHF. The CDR3 nucleotides read TGCAGCGTTGTCTCAGGACTACATCAGCCCCAGCATTTT.

The chain recombines TRBV6-2 or TRBV6-3 with TRBJ1-6; D gene ambiguous. V shed 0 bases and J shed 7 bases, with 10 bases lying between them. Germline-derived CDR1 and CDR2 are MNHEY and SVGEGT. This CDR3 is 15 amino acids long. The CDR3 sequence is CASSYSQAKNSPLHF. In DNA, the CDR3 is TGTGCCAGCAGTTACTCCCAGGCCAAGAATTCACCCCTCCACTTT.

The CDR3 reads CSVEGQGAGGYTF. CDR3 sequence (DNA): TGCAGCGTTGAGGGACAGGGGGCCGGCGGCTACACCTTC. J is TRBJ1-2 and V is TRBV29-1, with TRBD1 identical over 12 bases. The CDR3 spans 13 residues. V was clipped by 3 bases and J by 8 bases; unmatched bases: 4. Germline V gene lookup returns CDR1 SQVTM and CDR2 ANQGSEA.

The chain carries TRBV28 and TRBJ2-1; D tentatively fits TRBD1 or TRBD2 (5 bases each). Between the trimmed V and J ends, which lost 1 base and 0 bases, there was a span of 10 bases. This CDR3 spans 16 amino acids. CDR1 and CDR2 from the germline V gene are MDHEN and SYDVKM. The CDR3 DNA reads as TGTGCCAGCAGTTTATCCTCGGGACCCTCCTACAATGAGCAGTTCTTC. Protein sequence: CASSLSSGPSYNEQFF.

Notes on this clone: The junction shows a germline mismatch at one end, possibly a read error. The chain has TRBV20-1 and TRBJ2-7; a weak D match, TRBD1 (6 bases). The CDR3 runs to 11 residues. CDR1 is DFQATT and CDR2 is SNEGSKA in the germline V gene (reference sequence). The CDR3 DNA follows: TGCAGTGCTAGAGATACCGTACAGGGTGGCTTC. It yields the protein CSARDTVQGGF.

The CDR3 bases are TGTGCCAGCAGCTTAGGTGTCCTTCTCCACTTT. Its translation: CASSLGVLLHF. The chain employs TRBV11-2 and TRBJ1-6; D unclear. V lost 1 base and J lost 16, with 8 bases in between. CDR1 and CDR2 (germline): SGHAT, FQNNGV. The CDR3 covers 11 residues.

CDR3 residues: CASSHQGIQETQYF. CDR3 nucleotides: TGTGCCAGCAGTCATCAGGGGATCCAAGAGACCCAGTACTTC. The rearrangement links TRBV2 to TRBJ2-5; maybe TRBD1 (6 bases). From germline, CDR1 is SNHLY and CDR2 FYNNEI. The CDR3 has 14 residues. Trimming shortened V by 5 bases and J by 1 base, and 11 bases separated the two germline ends. The variable domain in full, with the rest retrieved from reference TRBV2 and TRBJ2-5, is EPEVTQTPSHQVTQMGQEVILRCVPISNHLYFYWYRQILGQKVEFLVSFYNNEISEKSEIFDDQFSVERPDGSNFTLKIRSTKLEDSAMYFCASSHQGIQETQYFGPGTRLLVL.

The rearrangement uses TRBV28 and TRBJ2-7; D remains unclear. The CDR3 sequence is 12 residues long. In germline, CDR1 is MDHEN, CDR2 SYDVKM. The V end lost 5 bases, the J end lost 9 bases, and 14 bases lay between the germline ends. CDR3 protein: CASSHSPTGQYF. The CDR3 DNA reads TGTGCCAGCAGTCACAGCCCTACGGGGCAGTACTTC.

The gene calls are TRBV5-4 and TRBJ2-3; no definite D call. CDR3 length equals 13 residues. Germline assignment: CDR1 SGHNT and CDR2 YYREEE (reference sequence). Trimming took off 3 bases at V and 2 bases at J, with 7 bases between the two ends. The CDR3 region has the DNA TGTGCCAGCAGCTATCAGACCACAGATACGCAGTATTTT. Amino acid sequence: CASSYQTTDTQYF.

The table lists this clone with a few counts. The CDR3 DNA reads as TGTGCCAGCAGCTGGGACCTGGTTGTAACCCAGGATACGCAGTATTTT. Its translation: CASSWDLVVTQDTQYF. V and J are TRBV5-6 and TRBJ2-3; possibly TRBD1 or TRBD2 for D (5 bases each). V was trimmed by 3 bases and J by 6 bases, leaving 20 bases between them. The CDR3 contains 16 residues. Germline CDR1 and CDR2: SGHDT and YYEEEE. The full variable domain, rest sourced from reference TRBV5-6 and TRBJ2-3, is DAGVTQSPTHLIKTRGQQVTLRCSPKSGHDTVSWYQQALGQGPQFIFQYYEEEERQRGNFPDRFSGHQFPNYSSELNVNALLLGDSALYLCASSWDLVVTQDTQYFGPGTRLTVL.

The chain's CDR3 is CASSLDRGGEKLFF. CDR3 in DNA: TGTGCCAGCAGCTTGGACAGGGGTGGGGAAAAACTGTTTTTT. The V gene is TRBV5-4, the J gene TRBJ1-4; 7 bases align to TRBD1. The germline V gene encodes CDR1 SGHNT and CDR2 YYREEE (reference sequence). With V trimmed by 0 bases and J by 8 bases, 4 bases remained unmatched. The CDR3 runs 14 residues. Full variable domain (rest looked up from reference TRBV5-4 and TRBJ1-4): ETGVTQSPTHLIKTRGQQVTLRCSSQSGHNTVSWYQQALGQGPQFIFQYYREEENGRGNFPPRFSGLQFPNYSSELNVNALELDDSALYLCASSLDRGGEKLFFGSGTQLSVL.

The chain couples TRBV5-6 to TRBJ2-4; 7 bases are shared with TRBD2. The CDR3 consists of 16 residues. V shed 3 bases and J 1 base; nucleotides not matched to a gene: 7. Germline V gene sequence: CDR1 SGHDT, CDR2 YYEEEE. For the CDR3, the DNA is TGTGCCAGCAGCTCGGGGGGAGACTATGCCAAAAACATTCAGTACTTC. It is translated as CASSSGGDYAKNIQYF.

This clone was detected only once. CDR3: CASSPGGTNNSPLHF. CDR3 nucleotides: TGCGCCAGCAGCCCGGGAGGGACGAATAATTCACCCCTCCACTTT. This chain links TRBV5-1 with TRBJ1-6, with D perhaps matching TRBD1 (5 bases). The ends were cut back, 4 bases at V and 5 bases at J, with 13 bases in the middle. The germline V gene has CDR1 SGHRS and CDR2 YFSETQ. There are 15 residues in the CDR3.

The CDR3 loop is CASSFRSQLLSQETQYF. The CDR3 nucleotides read TGTGCCAGCAGCTTCCGGTCCCAACTCCTATCTCAAGAGACCCAGTACTTC. The chain joins TRBV7-2 to TRBJ2-5; D uncertain. Germline CDR1 is SGHTA and CDR2 is FQGNSA. The V gene lost 3 bases and the J gene lost 2 bases, with 19 bases spanning the gap. The CDR3 is 17 amino acids. Supplemented by reference TRBV7-2 and TRBJ2-5, the full variable domain reads GAGVSQSPSNKVTEKGKDVELRCDPISGHTALYWYRQSLGQGLEFLIYFQGNSAPDKSGLPSDRFSAERTGGSVSTLTIQRTQQEDSAVYLCASSFRSQLLSQETQYFGPGTRLLVL.